These 30 T cell receptor beta chains were all obtained from the same sample, sequenced in a study of CD8+ T cells in alopecia areata. The sample's treatment: oral pan-JAK inhibitor, 5-10 mg twice daily. Investigators isolated RNA and reverse transcribed it into cDNA to act as the sequencing template. The protocol was immunoSEQ multiplex PCR, while the TCRdb copy is restricted to in-frame clones and leaves out a portion. The sample lists about 190,000 clones; 60% to 70% were seen once. The sequenced sample was CD4+ T cells sorted from blood, obtained at week 4, from a patient treated with tofacitinib. The receptors were gathered from a human donor with alopecia areata.

In its sample, this clone was seen a few times. V gene TRBV29-1 combines with J gene TRBJ2-1; no definite D call. The V end lost 6 bases, the J end lost 10 bases, and 10 bases lay between the germline ends. There are 10 residues in the CDR3. From germline, CDR1 is SQVTM and CDR2 ANQGSEA. DNA for the CDR3: TGCAGCGTCACCCTGATGGAGCAGTTCTTC. This codes for CSVTLMEQFF.

This clone was observed a handful of times. The rearrangement uses TRBV6-6 and TRBJ2-7; TRBD1 matches at 9 bases. V lost 2 bases, J lost 5 bases, and 4 bases stayed unmatched. The germline V gene has CDR1 MNHNY and CDR2 SVGAGI (reference sequence). The CDR3 is 14 residues long. CDR3 sequence: CASSYRDRVNEQYF. The CDR3 DNA reads TGTGCCAGCAGTTACCGGGACAGGGTCAACGAGCAGTACTTC.

This clone was seen only a few times. This chain uses TRBV30 with TRBJ2-2; weak D call: TRBD2 (6 bases). Germline V gene data show CDR1 as GTSNPN and CDR2 as SVGIG (reference sequence). Trimming took 3 bases from V and 7 from J, leaving 15 bases between them. The CDR3 has 14 residues. CDR3 nucleotide sequence: TGTGCCTGGAGGGAGGGATCGAGCAACGGGGAGCTGTTTTTT. It yields the protein CAWREGSSNGELFF.

J is TRBJ2-2 and V is TRBV7-6, with 8 bases matching TRBD1. The length of the CDR3 is 13 residues. After removal of 3 bases from V and 6 bases from J, the junction contained 0 bases not matched to a gene. Germline CDR1 and CDR2: SGHVS and FNYEAQ. The CDR3 DNA reads as TGTGCCAGCAGCTTGGACAGGGCCGGGGAGCTGTTTTTT. Amino acid sequence: CASSLDRAGELFF.

The V call is TRBV30, the J call TRBJ1-1; D remains unclear. The CDR3 consists of 13 residues. V dropped 4 bases and J dropped 0 bases, with 9 bases sitting between them. The V gene's germline CDR1 is GTSNPN and CDR2 SVGIG (reference sequence). CDR3 amino acids: CAWNWRMNTEAFF. The CDR3 region has the DNA TGTGCCTGGAATTGGAGAATGAACACTGAAGCTTTCTTT. Full variable domain (rest looked up from reference TRBV30 and TRBJ1-1): SQTIHQWPATLVQPVGSPLSLECTVEGTSNPNLYWYRQAAGRGLQLLFYSVGIGQISSEVPQNLSASRPQDRQFILSSKKLLLSDSGFYLCAWNWRMNTEAFFGQGTRLTVV.

The chain uses TRBV6-5 and TRBJ2-1; TRBD2 matches 8 bases. CDR1 MNHEY and CDR2 SVGAGI come from the germline V gene. The CDR3 runs to 16 residues. V shed 2 bases and J 6 bases; nucleotides not matched to a gene: 9. The CDR3 DNA sequence: TGTGCCAGCAGTTACACTGGACTAGCCAACCGCAATGAGCAGTTCTTC. Amino acid sequence: CASSYTGLANRNEQFF.

V usage is TRBV11-2 and J usage is TRBJ2-6; no reliable D call. The CDR3 is 15 amino acids. Germline CDR1 reads SGHAT; CDR2 reads FQNNGV. V was pared by 0 bases and J by 4 bases, with 7 bases between. The CDR3, as DNA: TGTGCCAGCAGCTTAGAAGCAGCCGGGGCCAACGTCCTGACTTTC. Protein product: CASSLEAAGANVLTF.

V usage is TRBV29-1 and J usage is TRBJ2-1; the D is unclear. Trimming took off 6 bases at V and 6 bases at J, with 18 bases between the two ends. This CDR3 comprises 14 residues. Germline V lookup: CDR1 SQVTM, CDR2 ANQGSEA. CDR3 sequence (DNA): TGCAGCGTCGTAAGGACGCACGGGTCCAATGAGCAGTTCTTC. This gives the protein CSVVRTHGSNEQFF.

The chain employs TRBV4-1 and TRBJ2-4; D is unclear. The germline V gene encodes CDR1 MGHRA and CDR2 YSYEKL. Trimming took off 2 bases at V and 8 bases at J, with 13 bases between the two ends. The CDR3 is made up of 14 amino acids. The CDR3 coding sequence is TGCGCCAGCAGCCAACCACCCAGGTTGGACATTCAGTACTTC. Its protein is CASSQPPRLDIQYF.

The V call is TRBV7-2, the J call TRBJ1-4; D ambiguous. The CDR3 loop spans 15 amino acids. Germline V gene data show CDR1 as SGHTA and CDR2 as FQGNSA. V shed 1 base and J shed 4 bases, with 10 bases lying between them. As DNA, the CDR3 is TGTGCCAGCAGCTTAGGAAATGGAGTTAATGAAAAACTGTTTTTT. Its protein is CASSLGNGVNEKLFF. The entire variable domain, with the rest obtained from reference TRBV7-2 and TRBJ1-4, is as follows: GAGVSQSPSNKVTEKGKDVELRCDPISGHTALYWYRQSLGQGLEFLIYFQGNSAPDKSGLPSDRFSAERTGGSVSTLTIQRTQQEDSAVYLCASSLGNGVNEKLFFGSGTQLSVL.

J is TRBJ2-7 and V is TRBV29-1; D may match TRBD1 or TRBD2 (5 bases each). Trimming shortened V by 5 bases and J by 0 bases, and 11 bases separated the two germline ends. The CDR3 runs 13 residues. The germline V gene has CDR1 SQVTM and CDR2 ANQGSEA. This chain's CDR3 is CSVTGRFSYEQYF. The CDR3 coding sequence is TGCAGCGTTACGGGACGGTTCTCCTACGAGCAGTACTTC.

The chain is built from TRBV27 and TRBJ2-5; 7 bases are a match to TRBD2. This CDR3 comprises 14 residues. The V segment lost 1 base and the J segment 4 bases; nucleotides outside the gene matches: 3. Germline loops: CDR1 MNHEY, CDR2 SMNVEV (reference sequence). CDR3 protein: CASSLWGRGETQYF. CDR3 nucleotides: TGTGCCAGCAGTTTATGGGGGAGGGGAGAGACCCAGTACTTC.

V usage is TRBV11-2 and J usage is TRBJ2-5; 9 bases line up with TRBD2. This CDR3 region has 14 residues. CDR1 is SGHAT and CDR2 is FQNNGV in the germline V gene. V shed 4 bases and J 3 bases; nucleotides not matched to a gene: 3. As DNA, the CDR3 is TGTGCCAGCAGCTCTCTAGCGGGGAAAGAGACCCAGTACTTC. The encoded protein is CASSSLAGKETQYF.

This clone was detected only a few times. The chain combines TRBV5-1 with TRBJ2-3, with no clear D. Trimming took off 0 bases at V and 2 bases at J, with 10 bases between the two ends. CDR1 is SGHRS, CDR2 YFSETQ, per germline. This CDR3 is 15 amino acids long. CDR3 coding DNA: TGCGCCAGCAGCTTGGATGGCAGAACCACAGATACGCAGTATTTT. It is translated as CASSLDGRTTDTQYF. Full variable domain (rest looked up from reference TRBV5-1 and TRBJ2-3): KAGVTQTPRYLIKTRGQQVTLSCSPISGHRSVSWYQQTPGQGLQFLFEYFSETQRNKGNFPGRFSGRQFSNSRSEMNVSTLELGDSALYLCASSLDGRTTDTQYFGPGTRLTVL.

The genes are TRBV7-9 and TRBJ2-5, with 8 bases fitting TRBD2. Trimming took 5 bases from V and 2 from J; bases not matched to a gene: 13. Germline V lookup: CDR1 SEHNR, CDR2 FQNEAQ (reference sequence). There are 17 residues in the CDR3. CDR3 amino acids: CASSLRGPGTRQETQYF. The DNA for the CDR3 is TGTGCCAGCAGCCTTCGAGGTCCCGGGACTAGACAAGAGACCCAGTACTTC.

The gene calls are TRBV7-2 and TRBJ2-7; TRBD2 is a possible D gene (5 bases). The CDR3 covers 16 residues. Germline V gives CDR1 SGHTA, CDR2 FQGNSA. The ends were cut back, 0 bases at V and 4 bases at J, with 16 bases in the middle. CDR3 sequence: CASSLAGLEVGYEQYF. The CDR3 DNA follows: TGTGCCAGCAGCTTAGCGGGGTTGGAGGTGGGGTACGAGCAGTACTTC.

This chain links TRBV6-6 with TRBJ2-3; D unclear. Germline CDR1 is MNHNY and CDR2 is SVGAGI (reference sequence). CDR3 length: 14 amino acids. The V gene lost 7 bases and the J gene lost 1 base, with 12 bases spanning the gap. The CDR3 spells CASNQMAGTDTQYF. CDR3 sequence (DNA): TGTGCCAGCAACCAGATGGCTGGCACAGATACGCAGTATTTT.

The chain is built from TRBV11-1 and TRBJ2-5; 8 nucleotides agree with TRBD2. The V gene's germline CDR1 is SGHAT and CDR2 FQDESV (reference sequence). The V and J ends lost 4 bases and 2 bases, in that order; junction bases with no gene match: 6. The CDR3 runs to 15 residues. The CDR3 is CASSWGTRKQETQYF. Here the CDR3 DNA reads TGTGCCAGCAGCTGGGGGACTAGAAAACAAGAGACCCAGTACTTC.

In this sample, this clone turned up a few times. CDR3 in DNA: TGTGCCAGCAGCCCTTACGCTGAAGCTTTCTTT. Protein product: CASSPYAEAFF. This chain uses TRBV21-1 with TRBJ1-1. TRBV21-1 is a known pseudogene. The CDR3 length is 11 residues.

The gene calls are TRBV2 and TRBJ1-5, with D uncertain. The CDR3 spans 15 residues. V was shortened by 6 bases and J by 2 bases, with 14 bases between the two germline ends. Germline-derived CDR1 and CDR2 are SNHLY and FYNNEI. As DNA, the CDR3 is TGTGCCAGCAGCGATGAGACGTTGGGCAATCAGCCCCAGCATTTT. As protein: CASSDETLGNQPQHF.

This clone was seen only a few times. The CDR3 region has the DNA TGTGCCAGCAGCTGGACTAGCGTTGGAGATGAGCAGTTCTTC. Encoded protein: CASSWTSVGDEQFF. This chain joins TRBV11-2 and TRBJ2-1; 9 nucleotides agree with TRBD2. The CDR3 spans 14 residues. V lost 4 bases and J lost 8; bases outside the gene matches: 6. In germline, CDR1 is SGHAT, CDR2 FQNNGV. The whole variable domain, remainder taken from reference TRBV11-2 and TRBJ2-1, is EAGVAQSPRYKIIEKRQSVAFWCNPISGHATLYWYQQILGQGPKLLIQFQNNGVVDDSQLPKDRFSAERLKGVDSTLKIQPAKLEDSAVYLCASSWTSVGDEQFFGPGTRLTVL.

The V gene is TRBV13, the J gene TRBJ2-2; tentatively, D is TRBD1 or TRBD2 (5 bases each). Germline V gene sequence: CDR1 PRHDT, CDR2 FYEKMQ (reference sequence). V dropped 4 bases and J dropped 3 bases, with 9 bases sitting between them. The CDR3 covers 14 residues. CDR3 sequence reads: CASSSGTYTGELFF. The CDR3 DNA reads TGTGCCAGCAGCTCCGGGACCTACACCGGGGAGCTGTTTTTT. Drawing the rest from reference TRBV13 and TRBJ2-2, the complete variable domain is AAGVIQSPRHLIKEKRETATLKCYPIPRHDTVYWYQQGPGQDPQFLISFYEKMQSDKGSIPDRFSAQQFSDYHSELNMSSLELGDSALYFCASSSGTYTGELFFGEGSRLTVL.

V and J are TRBV7-2 and TRBJ1-2; D is perhaps TRBD1 (5 bases). V gave up 1 base and J gave up 4 bases, with 7 bases separating them. Per the germline V gene, CDR1 is SGHTA and CDR2 is FQGNSA. The CDR3 covers 13 residues. The CDR3 DNA reads TGTGCCAGCAGCTTAGGAGGGACCTATGGCTACACCTTC. As protein: CASSLGGTYGYTF.

The chain carries TRBV30 and TRBJ2-1; 10 bases fit TRBD2. The trim removed 4 bases at V and 11 bases at J, leaving 11 bases unmatched. The CDR3 runs to 14 residues. Germline CDR1 GTSNPN, CDR2 SVGIG (reference sequence). The CDR3 loop is CAWTQREGLSQQFF. The CDR3 nucleotides read TGTGCCTGGACACAGCGGGAGGGCCTGAGTCAGCAGTTCTTC.

This chain links TRBV28 with TRBJ1-2; D gene unclear. Per the germline V gene, CDR1 is MDHEN and CDR2 is SYDVKM. V shed 6 bases and J shed 6 bases, with 11 bases lying between them. The CDR3 sequence is 12 residues long. CDR3 nucleotides: TGTGCCAGCAGCTTGGGTCGAGATGGCTACACCTTC. This translates into CASSLGRDGYTF.

The J gene is TRBJ1-2, the V gene TRBV9; D is possibly TRBD1 (5 bases). V dropped 0 bases and J dropped 3 bases, with 6 bases sitting between them. Germline V gene sequence: CDR1 SGDLS, CDR2 YYNGEE. The CDR3 length is 13 residues. The CDR3 nucleotides read TGTGCCAGCAGCGTAGGACAGCACTATGGCTACACCTTC. Encoded protein: CASSVGQHYGYTF.

This chain joins TRBV30 and TRBJ2-2; TRBD1 is a possible D gene (7 bases). CDR3 length equals 13 residues. The germline gives CDR1 GTSNPN, CDR2 SVGIG (reference sequence). Trimming left V 8 bases short and J 7 bases short, with 17 bases between. The CDR3 DNA sequence: TGTGCCGGGTGGAGGGGGCGCGGCGGGGAGCTGTTTTTT. It is translated as CAGWRGRGGELFF.

This chain uses TRBV15 with TRBJ2-1, with D perhaps TRBD2 (5 bases). The germline CDR1 and CDR2 sequences are LNHNV and YYDKDF (reference sequence). The CDR3 length is 16 residues. Trimming left V 1 base short and J 3 bases short, with 13 bases between. The CDR3 DNA sequence: TGTGCCACCAGCAGAGTAGACGGGAAAGTCTACAATGAGCAGTTCTTC. Protein product: CATSRVDGKVYNEQFF.

The V and J genes are TRBV29-1 and TRBJ1-1; D uncertain. CDR3 length: 13 amino acids. Germline V gives CDR1 SQVTM, CDR2 ANQGSEA. V lost 1 base and J lost 4, with 10 bases in between. For the CDR3, the DNA is TGCAGCGTTGAAGCGTTGCGGGGCACTGAAGCTTTCTTT. Residues: CSVEALRGTEAFF. Supplemented by reference TRBV29-1 and TRBJ1-1, the full variable domain reads SAVISQKPSRDICQRGTSLTIQCQVDSQVTMMFWYRQQPGQSLTLIATANQGSEATYESGFVIDKFPISRPNLTFSTLTVSNMSPEDSSIYLCSVEALRGTEAFFGQGTRLTVV.

This rearrangement joins TRBV6-5 to TRBJ1-3; D remains ambiguous. CDR1 and CDR2 from the germline V gene are MNHEY and SVGAGI. CDR3 size: 14 residues. V dropped 0 bases and J dropped 0 bases, with 3 bases sitting between them. The DNA for the CDR3 is TGTGCCAGCAGTTACTCAATCTCTGGAAACACCATATATTTT. Protein product: CASSYSISGNTIYF.